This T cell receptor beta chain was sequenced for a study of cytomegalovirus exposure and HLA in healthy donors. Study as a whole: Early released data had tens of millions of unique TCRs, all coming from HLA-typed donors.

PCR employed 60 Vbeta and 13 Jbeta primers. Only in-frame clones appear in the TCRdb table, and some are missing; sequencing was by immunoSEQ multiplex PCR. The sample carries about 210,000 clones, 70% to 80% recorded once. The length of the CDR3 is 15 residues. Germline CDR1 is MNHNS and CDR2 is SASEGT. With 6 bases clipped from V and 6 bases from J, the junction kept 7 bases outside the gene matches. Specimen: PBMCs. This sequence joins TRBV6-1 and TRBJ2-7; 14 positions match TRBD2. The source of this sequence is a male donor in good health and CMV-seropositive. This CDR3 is CASRGLAGDSLEQYF. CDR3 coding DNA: TGTGCCAGCAGGGGACTAGCGGGAGATTCGCTCGAGCAGTACTTC.